This T cell receptor (beta chain) was captured by sequencing in a study of T cell responses to AZD1222 COVID-19 vaccine. Only in-frame clones appear in the TCRdb table, and some are missing; sequencing was by immunoSEQ multiplex PCR. The sample consists of some 99,000 clones, roughly 90% of them appearing once. This clone was counted a few times. Per germline, CDR1 SGHNT and CDR2 YENEEA. V lost 5 bases and J lost 4, with 14 bases in between. The CDR3 has 14 amino acids. The origin of this receptor is an adult who received the AZD1222 COVID-19 vaccine. Sequenced here: peripheral blood, sampled 28 days after the second AZD1222 dose. The V call is TRBV11-3, the J call TRBJ2-5; D is possibly TRBD2 (6 bases). The CDR3 loop is CASSRPGDRETQYF. For the CDR3, the DNA is TGTGCCAGCAGCCGCCCGGGGGACCGAGAGACCCAGTACTTC.